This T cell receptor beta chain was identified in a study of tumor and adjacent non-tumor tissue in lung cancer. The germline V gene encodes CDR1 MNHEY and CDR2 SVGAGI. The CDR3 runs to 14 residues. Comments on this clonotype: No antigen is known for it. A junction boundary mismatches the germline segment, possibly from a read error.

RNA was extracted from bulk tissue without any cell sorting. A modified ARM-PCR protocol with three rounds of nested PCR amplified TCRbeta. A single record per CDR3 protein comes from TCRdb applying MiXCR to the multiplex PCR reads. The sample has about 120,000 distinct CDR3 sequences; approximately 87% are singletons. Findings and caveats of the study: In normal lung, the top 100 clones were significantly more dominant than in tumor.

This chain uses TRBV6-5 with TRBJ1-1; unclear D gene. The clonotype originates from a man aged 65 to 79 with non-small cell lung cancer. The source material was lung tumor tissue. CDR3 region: CASCYDHMNTEAFF. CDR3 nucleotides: TGTGCCAGCTGTTACGACCACATGAACACTGAAGCTTTCTTT.